The clone carrying this T cell receptor beta chain came up many times. What it binds is unknown. This sample is part of a study of early T cells in non-severe SARS-CoV-2 infection. The CDR3 loop spans 12 amino acids. The germline V and J ends were trimmed by 3 bases and 7 bases, with 9 bases remaining between them. The germline gives CDR1 MNHNS, CDR2 SASEGT. Unique molecular identifier tags were affixed to discrete cDNA molecules. TCRdb passed the 5' RACE reads through MiXCR, listing each CDR3 protein once. This sample has tens of thousands of distinct CDR3 sequences, with around 5% found just once. Whole-study results and caveats: VDJdb matching skewed toward anti-spike CD8 responses, missing private and CD4 specificities.

Specimen: whole blood. The clonotype comes from an adult who was a healthcare worker with PCR-confirmed SARS-CoV-2 infection or an uninfected control (not recorded which). The V gene is TRBV6-1, the J gene TRBJ1-1, with unresolved D. The DNA for the CDR3 is TGTGCCAGCAGTGATCGAGTTAGTGAAGCTTTCTTT. It encodes CASSDRVSEAFF.